Sequencing of this T cell receptor beta chain was carried out in a study of shared clonotypes between healthy human individuals. The CDR3 runs 12 residues. Germline CDR1 reads MGHDK; CDR2 reads SYGVNS. V lost 8 bases to trimming and J lost 1 base, with 6 bases between them. Positive CCR7 selection of CD45RO-negative cells yielded the naive CD8 cells, and terminally differentiated effector memory CD45RA+ cells were excluded. Sorted-subset replicate PCRs used around 200 ng DNA, some 33,000 T cell genomes. Sequenced by immunoSEQ multiplex PCR; TCRdb stores in-frame clones only, minus some. Of about 820,000 clones listed, 80% to 95% are singletons.

Sequencing was done on a sample of naive CD8+ T cells sorted from blood. The chain carries TRBV25-1 and TRBJ2-4; a possible D gene is TRBD1 (5 bases). This receptor was taken from a man aged 25-40 years in good health. This chain's CDR3 is CASAGAKNIQYF. The DNA for the CDR3 is TGTGCCAGCGCAGGGGCCAAAAACATTCAGTACTTC.